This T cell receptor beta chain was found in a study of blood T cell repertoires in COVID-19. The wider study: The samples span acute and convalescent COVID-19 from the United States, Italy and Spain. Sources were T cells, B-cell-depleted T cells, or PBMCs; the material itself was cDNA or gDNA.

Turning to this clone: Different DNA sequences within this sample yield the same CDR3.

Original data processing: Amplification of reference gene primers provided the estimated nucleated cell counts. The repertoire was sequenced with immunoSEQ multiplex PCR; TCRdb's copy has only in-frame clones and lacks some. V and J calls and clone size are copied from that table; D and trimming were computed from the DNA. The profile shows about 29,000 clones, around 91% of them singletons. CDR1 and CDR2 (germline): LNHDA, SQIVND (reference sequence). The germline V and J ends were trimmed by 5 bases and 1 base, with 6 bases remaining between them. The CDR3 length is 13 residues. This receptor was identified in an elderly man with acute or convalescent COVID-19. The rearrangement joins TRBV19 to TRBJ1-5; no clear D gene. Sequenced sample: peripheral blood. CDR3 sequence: CASSRSSNQPQHF. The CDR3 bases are TGTGCCAGTAGTCGGTCGAGCAATCAGCCCCAGCATTTT.